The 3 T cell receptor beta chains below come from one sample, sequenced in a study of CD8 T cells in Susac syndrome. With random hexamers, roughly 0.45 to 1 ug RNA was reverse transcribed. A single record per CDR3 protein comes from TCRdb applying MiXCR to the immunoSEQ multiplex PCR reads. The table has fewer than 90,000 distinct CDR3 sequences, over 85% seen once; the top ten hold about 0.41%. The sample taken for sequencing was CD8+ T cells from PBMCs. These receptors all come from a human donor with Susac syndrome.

CDR3 nucleotides: TGTGCCAGCAGCCCACTGGGGGGAGAGACCCAGTACTTC. Translated: CASSPLGGETQYF. The gene calls are TRBV7-9 and TRBJ2-5; possibly TRBD2 for D (6 bases). This CDR3 has 13 residues. Trimming stripped 5 bases from V and 4 bases from J, with 11 bases between. The germline CDR1 and CDR2 sequences are SEHNR and FQNEAQ (reference sequence).

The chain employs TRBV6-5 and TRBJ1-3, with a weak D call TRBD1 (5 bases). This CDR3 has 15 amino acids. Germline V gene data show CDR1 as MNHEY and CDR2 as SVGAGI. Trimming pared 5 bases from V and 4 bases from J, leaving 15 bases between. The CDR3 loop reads CASSRQGKSGNTIYF. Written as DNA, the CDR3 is TGTGCCAGCAGTCGCCAGGGAAAAAGCGGAAACACCATATATTTT.

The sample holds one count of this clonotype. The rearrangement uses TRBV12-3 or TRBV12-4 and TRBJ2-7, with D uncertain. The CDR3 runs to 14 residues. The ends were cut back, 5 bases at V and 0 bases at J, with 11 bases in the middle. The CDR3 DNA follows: TGTGCCAGCAGTAGTCGTCCTGCCTCCTACGAGCAGTACTTC. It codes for CASSSRPASYEQYF.